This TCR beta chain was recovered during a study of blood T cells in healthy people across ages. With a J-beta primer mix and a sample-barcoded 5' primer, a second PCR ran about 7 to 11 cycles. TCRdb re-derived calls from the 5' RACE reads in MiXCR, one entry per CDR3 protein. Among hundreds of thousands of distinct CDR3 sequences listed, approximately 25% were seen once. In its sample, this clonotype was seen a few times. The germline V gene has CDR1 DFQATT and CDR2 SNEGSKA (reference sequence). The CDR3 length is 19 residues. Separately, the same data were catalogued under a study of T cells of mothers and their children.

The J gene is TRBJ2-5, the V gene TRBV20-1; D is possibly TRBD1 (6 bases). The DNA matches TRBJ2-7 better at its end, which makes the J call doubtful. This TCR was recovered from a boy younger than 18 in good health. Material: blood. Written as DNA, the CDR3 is TGCAGTGCTAGAGATTCTCATCCCGGGAACAGGGAAGATCCCTACGAGCAGTACTTC. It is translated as CSARDSHPGNREDPYEQYF.